The source of this T cell receptor beta chain is a study of T-cell memory formation after mild COVID-19. Study-level findings and limits: Clones contracting over day 15 to 85 were CD4/CD8 balanced, with later expanders leaning CD4+. Researchers found some responding clones in pre-infection memory, a sign that cross-reactive memory joined. Mostly located in CM and EM were contracting CD4+ clones, with contracting CD8+ clones located in EMRA.

A word on this clonotype: Antigen specificity is unknown.

CDR3 length: 12 amino acids. V was cut by 8 bases and J by 3 bases, with 11 bases left in between. Germline loops: CDR1 MNHEY, CDR2 SVGEGT. The TCR alpha and TCR beta cDNA libraries, bearing sample barcodes and UMIs, were generated by 5'RACE using constant-segment primers. MiXCR was run by TCRdb on the 5' RACE reads, yielding one entry per CDR3 protein. The data show around 200,000 distinct CDR3 sequences, more than 25% seen once. This TCR came from an adult woman who had mild COVID-19 (a few samples of this study predate the infection). Cell type and time point are not known. Sequencing was performed on PBMCs or a T cell subset sorted from them (not recorded which). This rearrangement joins TRBV6-2 or TRBV6-3 to TRBJ2-7; either TRBD1 or TRBD2 may supply D (5 bases each). The CDR3 coding sequence is TGTGCCAGCGGGGGTTCCTTCTACGAGCAGTACTTC. It yields the protein CASGGSFYEQYF.